These T cell receptor beta chains were read from a single sample in a study of CD8 T cells in Susac syndrome. TCRdb recomputed calls from the immunoSEQ multiplex PCR reads with MiXCR, one row per CDR3 protein. This sample has some 250,000 distinct CDR3 sequences, with 90% to 97% found just once. What was sequenced was CD4+ T cells from PBMCs. These receptors came from a human donor with Susac syndrome. The CDR3 runs from the conserved cysteine through the conserved F or W. D genes are given only for firm matches. Where a row states a size, it is once, few, many or the class of an expanded clone; other rows omit it.

clone size	V gene	D gene	J gene	CDR3 protein	CDR3 DNA
.	TRBV30	TRBD2	TRBJ2-7	CAWMAGTSGIQYF	TGTGCCTGGATGGCCGGGACTAGCGGGATTCAGTACTTC
.	TRBV29-1	.	TRBJ1-5	CSVLLMGGDQPQHF	TGCAGCGTTCTTTTAATGGGGGGGGATCAGCCCCAGCATTTT
.	TRBV30	.	TRBJ2-7	CAFSVAGRNGGEQYF	TGTGCCTTCTCCGTCGCGGGCCGGAATGGGGGCGAGCAGTACTTC
once	TRBV12-3/TRBV12-4	TRBD2	TRBJ2-5	CASSPQPAGQETQYF	TGTGCCAGCAGTCCCCAGCCAGCGGGACAAGAGACCCAGTACTTC
.	TRBV20-1	.	TRBJ2-3	CSARVGASTDTQYF	TGCAGTGCTAGAGTGGGGGCAAGCACAGATACGCAGTATTTT
.	TRBV15	.	TRBJ1-2	CATQAQGNYGYTF	TGTGCCACCCAGGCACAGGGTAACTATGGCTACACCTTC
.	TRBV6-5	TRBD1	TRBJ2-5	CASSSSRGETQYF	TGTGCCAGCAGTTCGAGCAGGGGGGAGACCCAGTACTTC
.	TRBV7-3	.	TRBJ2-3	CASSSLLGHSDTQYF	TGTGCCAGCAGCTCCCTTTTAGGACACTCAGATACGCAGTATTTT
.	TRBV9	.	TRBJ1-2	CASSVDDGRYGYTF	TGTGCCAGCAGCGTAGATGACGGGCGTTATGGCTACACCTTC
.	TRBV20-1	.	TRBJ1-1	CSASSHRNTEAFF	TGCAGTGCTAGTTCCCACCGGAACACTGAAGCTTTCTTT
.	TRBV3-1	.	TRBJ2-7	CASSQGNGVVSYEQYF	TGTGCCAGCAGCCAAGGGAACGGGGTCGTTTCCTACGAGCAGTACTTC
.	TRBV3-1	TRBD1	TRBJ1-5	CASSRSIGGYQPQHF	TGTGCCAGCAGCCGATCAATAGGGGGCTATCAGCCCCAGCATTTT
.	TRBV9	.	TRBJ2-1	CASSVAGPNYNEQFF	TGTGCCAGCAGCGTAGCTGGTCCGAACTACAATGAGCAGTTCTTC
.	TRBV25-1	.	TRBJ2-3	CASSRPASADTQYF	TGTGCCAGCAGTCGGCCCGCCTCGGCAGATACGCAGTATTTT